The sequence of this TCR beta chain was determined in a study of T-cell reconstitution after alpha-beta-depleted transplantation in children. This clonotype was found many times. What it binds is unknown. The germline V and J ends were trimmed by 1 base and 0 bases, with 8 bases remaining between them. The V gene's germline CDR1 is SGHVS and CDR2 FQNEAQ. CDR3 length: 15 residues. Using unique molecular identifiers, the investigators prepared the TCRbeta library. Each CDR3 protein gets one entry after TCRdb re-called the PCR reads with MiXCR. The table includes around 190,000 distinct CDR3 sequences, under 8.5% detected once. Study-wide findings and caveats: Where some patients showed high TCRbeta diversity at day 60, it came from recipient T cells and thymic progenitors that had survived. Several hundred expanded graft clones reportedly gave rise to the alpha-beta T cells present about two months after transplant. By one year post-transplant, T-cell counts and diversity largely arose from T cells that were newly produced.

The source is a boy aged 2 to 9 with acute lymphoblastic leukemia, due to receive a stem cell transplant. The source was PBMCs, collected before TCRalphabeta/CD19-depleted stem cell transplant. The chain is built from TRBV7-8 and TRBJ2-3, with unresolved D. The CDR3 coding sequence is TGTGCCAGCAGCTTAGTTGGCGGAAGCACAGATACGCAGTATTTT. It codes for CASSLVGGSTDTQYF.